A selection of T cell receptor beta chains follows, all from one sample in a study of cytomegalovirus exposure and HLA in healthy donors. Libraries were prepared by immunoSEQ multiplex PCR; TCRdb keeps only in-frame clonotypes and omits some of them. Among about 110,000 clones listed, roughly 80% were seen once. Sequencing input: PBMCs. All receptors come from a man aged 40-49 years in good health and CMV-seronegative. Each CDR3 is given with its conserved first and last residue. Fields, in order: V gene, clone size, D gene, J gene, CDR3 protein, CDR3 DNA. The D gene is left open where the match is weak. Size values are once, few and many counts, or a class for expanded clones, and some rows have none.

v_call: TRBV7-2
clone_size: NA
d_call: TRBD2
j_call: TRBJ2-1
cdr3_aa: CASSLGGTTRNEQFF
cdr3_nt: TGTGCCAGCAGCTTAGGTGGGACTACCAGGAATGAGCAGTTCTTC

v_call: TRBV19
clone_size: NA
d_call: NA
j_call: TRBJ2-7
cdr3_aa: CASSIETGKVYEQYF
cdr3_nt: TGTGCCAGTAGTATAGAAACAGGGAAGGTCTACGAGCAGTACTTC

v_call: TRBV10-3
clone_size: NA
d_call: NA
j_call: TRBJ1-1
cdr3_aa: CAIRAVGGNTEAFF
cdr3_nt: TGTGCCATCAGGGCGGTAGGGGGGAACACTGAAGCTTTCTTT

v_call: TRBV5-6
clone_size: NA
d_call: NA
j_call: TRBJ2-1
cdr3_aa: CASSSRESGTGFRNEQFF
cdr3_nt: TGTGCCAGCAGCTCCCGAGAATCCGGGACTGGATTTCGGAATGAGCAGTTCTTC

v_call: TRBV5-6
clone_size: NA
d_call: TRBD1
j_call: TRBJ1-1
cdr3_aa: CASSLTGTEPLTEAFF
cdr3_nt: TGTGCCAGCAGCTTGACGGGGACAGAACCACTCACTGAAGCTTTCTTT

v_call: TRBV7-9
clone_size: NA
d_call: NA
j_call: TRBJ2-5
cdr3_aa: CATTFVDQETQYF
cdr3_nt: TGTGCCACCACCTTCGTAGACCAAGAGACCCAGTACTTC

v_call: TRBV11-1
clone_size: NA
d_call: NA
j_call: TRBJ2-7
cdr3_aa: CASSLFGLDEQYF
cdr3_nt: TGTGCCAGCAGCTTATTTGGGCTGGACGAGCAGTACTTC

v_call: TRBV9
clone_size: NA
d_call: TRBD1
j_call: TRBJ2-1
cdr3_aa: CASSPHTGAYFQYNEQFF
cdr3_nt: TGTGCCAGCAGCCCGCACACAGGGGCCTACTTCCAGTACAATGAGCAGTTCTTC

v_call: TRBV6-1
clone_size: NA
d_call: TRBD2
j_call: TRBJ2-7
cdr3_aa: CASSEARGDPYEQYF
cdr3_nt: TGTGCCAGCAGTGAAGCGCGGGGGGACCCCTACGAGCAGTACTTC

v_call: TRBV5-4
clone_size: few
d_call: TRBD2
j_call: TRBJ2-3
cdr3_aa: CASSFGQRGRTDTQYF
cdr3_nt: TGTGCCAGCAGCTTCGGGCAGCGGGGACGCACAGATACGCAGTATTTT

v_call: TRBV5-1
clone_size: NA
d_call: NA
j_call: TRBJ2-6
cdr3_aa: CASSFPSGANVLTF
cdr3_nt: TGCGCCAGCAGCTTCCCGTCTGGGGCCAACGTCCTGACTTTC

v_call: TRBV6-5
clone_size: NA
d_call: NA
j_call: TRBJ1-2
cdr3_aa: CASSYAQSFNYGYTF
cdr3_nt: TGTGCCAGCAGTTACGCTCAGTCCTTTAACTATGGCTACACCTTC

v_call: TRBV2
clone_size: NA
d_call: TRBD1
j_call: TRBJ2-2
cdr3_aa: CASSGDRGVEGELFF
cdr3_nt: TGTGCCAGCAGCGGGGACAGGGGCGTTGAAGGGGAGCTGTTTTTT

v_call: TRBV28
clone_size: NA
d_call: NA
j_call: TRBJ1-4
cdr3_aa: CASRTGNEKLFF
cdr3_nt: TGTGCCAGCAGGACGGGTAATGAAAAACTGTTTTTT

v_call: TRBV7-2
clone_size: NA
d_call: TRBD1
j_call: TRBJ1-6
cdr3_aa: CASRQDRGGYNSPLHF
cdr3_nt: TGTGCCAGCAGACAAGACAGGGGAGGTTATAATTCACCCCTCCACTTT

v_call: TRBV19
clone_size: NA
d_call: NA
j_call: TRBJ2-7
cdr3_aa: CASSPDRWSYEQYF
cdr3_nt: TGTGCCAGTAGTCCAGACAGGTGGTCCTACGAGCAGTACTTC

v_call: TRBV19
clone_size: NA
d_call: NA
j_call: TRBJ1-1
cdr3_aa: CASSIEARTNTEAFF
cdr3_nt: TGTGCCAGTAGTATAGAGGCCAGAACGAACACTGAAGCTTTCTTT

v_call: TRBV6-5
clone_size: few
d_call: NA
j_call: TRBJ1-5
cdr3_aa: CASSSQQGNQPQHF
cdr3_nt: TGTGCCAGCAGTTCACAACAGGGCAATCAGCCCCAGCATTTT

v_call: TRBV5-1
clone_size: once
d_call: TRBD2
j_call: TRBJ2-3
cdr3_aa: CASRAGTSQATDTQYF
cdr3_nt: TGCGCCAGCAGAGCCGGGACTAGCCAAGCCACAGATACGCAGTATTTT

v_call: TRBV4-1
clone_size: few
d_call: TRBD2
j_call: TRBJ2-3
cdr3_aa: CASSQVGAGGITDTQYF
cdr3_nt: TGCGCCAGCAGCCAAGTGGGGGCGGGGGGGATCACAGATACGCAGTATTTT

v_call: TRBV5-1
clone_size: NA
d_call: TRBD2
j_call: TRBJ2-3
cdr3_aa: CASSLGPGGGTDTQYF
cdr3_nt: TGCGCCAGCAGCTTGGGCCCGGGCGGGGGGACAGATACGCAGTATTTT

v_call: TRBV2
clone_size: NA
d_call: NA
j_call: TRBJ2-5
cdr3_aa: CASSERGGSRETQYF
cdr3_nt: TGTGCCAGCAGTGAACGAGGTGGTAGCCGAGAGACCCAGTACTTC

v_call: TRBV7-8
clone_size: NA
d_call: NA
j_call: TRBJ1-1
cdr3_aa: CASSYREGNTEAFF
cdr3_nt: TGTGCCAGCAGCTACAGGGAAGGGAACACTGAAGCTTTCTTT

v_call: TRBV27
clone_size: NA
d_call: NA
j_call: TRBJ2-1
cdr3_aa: CASSRRGPYNEQFF
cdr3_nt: TGTGCCAGCTCCCGGAGGGGGCCCTACAATGAGCAGTTCTTC

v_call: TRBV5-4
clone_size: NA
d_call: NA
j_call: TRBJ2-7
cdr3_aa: CASRTDYLAYEQYF
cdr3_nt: TGTGCCAGCCGTACTGATTACCTTGCCTACGAGCAGTACTTC

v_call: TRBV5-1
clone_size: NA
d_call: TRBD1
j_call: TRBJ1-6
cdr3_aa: CASSSTSRQGGSPLHF
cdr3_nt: TGTGCCAGCAGCTCAACCTCCCGACAGGGAGGTTCACCCCTCCACTTT

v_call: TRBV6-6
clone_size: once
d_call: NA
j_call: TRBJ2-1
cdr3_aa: CASSYSPGIDNEQFF
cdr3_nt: TGTGCCAGCAGTTACTCGCCAGGGATCGACAATGAGCAGTTCTTC

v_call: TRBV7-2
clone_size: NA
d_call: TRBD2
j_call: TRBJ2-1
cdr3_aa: CASSLGLRTSGYNEQFF
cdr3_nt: TGTGCCAGCAGCTTAGGACTTAGGACTAGCGGGTACAATGAGCAGTTCTTC

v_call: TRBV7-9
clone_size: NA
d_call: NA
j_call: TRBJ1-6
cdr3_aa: CASSPAGGSSPLHF
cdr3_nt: TGTGCCAGCAGCCCGGCCGGGGGGTCTTCACCCCTCCACTTT

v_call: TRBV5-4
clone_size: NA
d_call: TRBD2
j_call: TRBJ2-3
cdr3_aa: CASSRPSGGAGDTQYF
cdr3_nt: TGTGCCAGCAGTCGACCCAGCGGGGGGGCGGGAGATACGCAGTATTTT

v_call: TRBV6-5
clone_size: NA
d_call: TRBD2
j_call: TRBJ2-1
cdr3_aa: CASSSGTSGHNEQFF
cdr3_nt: TGTGCCAGCAGTTCCGGGACTAGCGGCCACAATGAGCAGTTCTTC

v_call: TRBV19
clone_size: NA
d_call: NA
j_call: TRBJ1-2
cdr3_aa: CASRGGGDIYGYTF
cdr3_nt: TGTGCCAGTAGAGGAGGAGGGGATATCTATGGCTACACCTTC

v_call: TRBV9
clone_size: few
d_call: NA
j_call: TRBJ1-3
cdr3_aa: CASSVDLGARGNTIYF
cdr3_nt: TGTGCCAGCAGCGTAGACCTGGGGGCGCGTGGAAACACCATATATTTT

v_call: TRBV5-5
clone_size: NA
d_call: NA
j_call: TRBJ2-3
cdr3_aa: CASSPRDIDTQYF
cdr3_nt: TGTGCCAGCAGCCCTAGGGACATCGATACGCAGTATTTT

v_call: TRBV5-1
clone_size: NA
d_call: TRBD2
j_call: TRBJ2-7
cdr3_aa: CASSFASGGTYEQYF
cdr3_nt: TGCGCCAGCAGCTTCGCTAGCGGGGGTACCTACGAGCAGTACTTC

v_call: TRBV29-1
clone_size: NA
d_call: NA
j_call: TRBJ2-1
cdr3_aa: CSVASWSSYNEQFF
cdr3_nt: TGCAGCGTTGCGTCGTGGAGCTCCTACAATGAGCAGTTCTTC

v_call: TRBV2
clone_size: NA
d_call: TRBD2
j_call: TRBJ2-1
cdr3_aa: CASALEAGVHNEQFF
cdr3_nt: TGTGCCAGCGCCTTAGAAGCGGGGGTACACAATGAGCAGTTCTTC

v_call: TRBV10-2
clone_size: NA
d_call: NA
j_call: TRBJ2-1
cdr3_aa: CASTLQARYEQFF
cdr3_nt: TGCGCCAGCACTTTACAGGCCAGGTATGAGCAGTTCTTC

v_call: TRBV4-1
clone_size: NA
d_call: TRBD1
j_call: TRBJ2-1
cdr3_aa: CASSQLTGDNAQFF
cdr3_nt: TGCGCCAGCAGCCAGTTGACAGGGGATAATGCGCAGTTCTTC

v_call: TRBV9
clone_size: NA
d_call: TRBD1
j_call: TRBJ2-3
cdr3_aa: CASSRQGTTDTQYF
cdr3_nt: TGTGCCAGCTCAAGACAGGGGACTACAGATACGCAGTATTTT

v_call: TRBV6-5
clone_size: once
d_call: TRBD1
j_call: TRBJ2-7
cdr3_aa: CASSYRGQGYEQYF
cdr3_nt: TGTGCCAGCAGTTACCGAGGACAGGGGTACGAGCAGTACTTC

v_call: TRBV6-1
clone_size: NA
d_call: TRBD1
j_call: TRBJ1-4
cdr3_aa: CASRDRALGEKLFF
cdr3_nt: TGTGCCAGCAGAGACAGGGCCCTTGGGGAAAAACTGTTTTTT

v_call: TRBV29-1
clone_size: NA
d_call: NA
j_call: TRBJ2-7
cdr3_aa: CSIDWTYEQYF
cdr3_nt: TGCAGCATCGACTGGACCTACGAGCAGTACTTC

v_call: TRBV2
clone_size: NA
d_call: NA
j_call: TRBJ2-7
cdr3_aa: CASSEDYSVYEQYF
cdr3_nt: TGTGCCAGCAGTGAAGATTATAGCGTATACGAGCAGTACTTC

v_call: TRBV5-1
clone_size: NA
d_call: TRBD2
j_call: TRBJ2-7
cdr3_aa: CASRFGGGSGNEQYF
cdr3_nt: TGCGCCAGCCGTTTCGGCGGGGGGAGTGGCAACGAGCAGTACTTC

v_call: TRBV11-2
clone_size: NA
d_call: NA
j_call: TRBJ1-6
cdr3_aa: CASSHGRGGKSPLHF
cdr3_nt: TGTGCCAGCAGCCACGGACGGGGGGGAAAATCACCCCTCCACTTT